The entry that follows covers one T cell receptor (beta chain) sequence. Naive CD8 cells, CD45RO-negative and positively selected for CCR7, excluded terminally differentiated effector memory CD45RA+ cells. Germline-derived CDR1 and CDR2 are LNHNV and YYDKDF (reference sequence). The CDR3 has 19 residues. Trimming removed 0 bases from V and 5 bases from J, with 22 bases in between. This specimen comes from a study of shared clonotypes between healthy human individuals. Data came from immunoSEQ multiplex PCR; TCRdb stores just in-frame clones and leaves some out. The sample has 660,000 or so clones, around 96% seen once.

This TCR was recovered from a woman aged 25 to 45 in good health. The genes are TRBV15 and TRBJ1-4; no reliable D call. Material for sequencing was naive CD8+ T cells sorted from blood. This chain's CDR3 is CATSRDRLRVRVRNEKLFF. CDR3 bases: TGTGCCACCAGCAGAGATCGTCTGAGGGTTAGGGTCCGGAATGAAAAACTGTTTTTT.